This TCR beta chain was sequenced in a study of blood T cell repertoires in COVID-19. Assay: immunoSEQ multiplex PCR; the TCRdb copy retains only in-frame clones and omits some. The sample has roughly 220,000 clones, about 80% seen once. This clone was found once. Other DNA variants within this sample encode the same CDR3. The germline V gene encodes CDR1 SGHRS and CDR2 YFSETQ. The CDR3 has 14 residues. Trimming removed 3 bases at V and 3 bases at J, with 11 bases between. The material sequenced was peripheral blood. The TCR comes from a woman aged 60-70 years with acute or convalescent COVID-19. This chain links TRBV5-1 with TRBJ2-3; weak D call: TRBD2 (7 bases). The CDR3 DNA follows: TGCGCCAGCAGCTCCGGGGGGCTTACAGATACGCAGTATTTT. Its protein product is CASSSGGLTDTQYF.